This T cell receptor beta chain appears in the sequencing data of a study of cytomegalovirus exposure and HLA in healthy donors. Study-level findings and limits: When presence/absence was analysed, sequencing depth was taken to be roughly uniform across donors. Researchers catalogued 164 TCR beta chains as cytomegalovirus-associated.

To note about this clone: The antigen is not known.

Per germline, CDR1 MNHEY and CDR2 SVGAGI. The CDR3 sequence is 13 residues long. Trimming stripped 5 bases from V and 4 bases from J, with 8 bases between. 60 Vbeta and 13 Jbeta primers were used in PCR. Sequenced by immunoSEQ multiplex PCR; TCRdb stores in-frame clones only, minus some. This sample carries roughly 140,000 clones, around 60% of them seen once, and the ten largest clones take 7% to 8.5%. The V call is TRBV6-5, the J call TRBJ2-2, with D unclear. This receptor was taken from a woman aged 55-69 years in good health and CMV-seropositive. The sequenced sample consisted of PBMCs. DNA of the CDR3: TGTGCCAGCAGTCCTACCTCCACCGGGGAGCTGTTTTTT. Translated: CASSPTSTGELFF.